Presented here are 17 T cell receptor beta chains from one specimen sequenced in a study of T cell repertoires in cytomegalovirus infection. Using its own MiXCR run on the reads, TCRdb lists one record per CDR3 protein. The sample includes approximately 150,000 distinct CDR3 sequences, roughly 6% of them seen just once. The sequenced material came from PBMCs. These receptor sequences come from a human donor in good health (CMV status not recorded). Some clones in this sample may be carry-over from other donors' samples.

The gene calls are TRBV18 and TRBJ1-1, with 8 bases matching TRBD1. This CDR3 spans 17 amino acids. The trim removed 6 bases at V and 0 bases at J, leaving 12 bases unmatched. Germline CDR1 KGHSH, CDR2 LQKENI. CDR3 sequence (DNA): TGTGCCAGCTCGCCTGGACAGGGCTCGACTATGAACACTGAAGCTTTCTTT. It encodes CASSPGQGSTMNTEAFF.

This clonotype was seen many times. V and J are TRBV7-2 and TRBJ1-2, with a tentative D call TRBD1 (5 bases). Trimming removed 5 bases at V and 3 bases at J, with 13 bases between. The CDR3 has 14 residues. Germline V CDR1 and CDR2: SGHTA, FQGNSA. In nucleotides, the CDR3 is TGTGCCAGCAGCGGGGGGGGGTCTCACTATGGCTACACCTTC. Translating it yields CASSGGGSHYGYTF.

The chain couples TRBV20-1 to TRBJ1-2, with D possibly matching TRBD1 (5 bases). V was shortened by 4 bases and J by 3 bases, with 18 bases between the two germline ends. The germline V gene has CDR1 DFQATT and CDR2 SNEGSKA (reference sequence). The CDR3 loop spans 15 amino acids. The CDR3: CSATRGRGVDYGYTF. The CDR3 DNA follows: TGCAGTGCTACTCGAGGTCGGGGGGTGGACTATGGCTACACCTTC.

This rearrangement joins TRBV6-6 to TRBJ1-3; D is ambiguous. This CDR3 is 15 amino acids long. V was pared by 0 bases and J by 4 bases, with 10 bases between. Per the germline V gene, CDR1 is MNHNY and CDR2 is SVGAGI (reference sequence). CDR3 in DNA: TGTGCCAGCAGTTACTCCCTGAGCGGAGGAAACACCATATATTTT. It yields the protein CASSYSLSGGNTIYF.

The chain recombines TRBV19 with TRBJ1-1; no clear D gene. The CDR3 is made up of 13 amino acids. V lost 1 base, J lost 1 base, and 4 bases lay in between. The germline gives CDR1 LNHDA, CDR2 SQIVND (reference sequence). The CDR3 sequence: CASSIAANTEAFF. The CDR3 coding sequence is TGTGCCAGTAGTATAGCAGCGAACACTGAAGCTTTCTTT.

The CDR3 bases are TGTGCCAGCACCCCGTCGACAGGACTGGGAAACACCATATATTTT. This encodes CASTPSTGLGNTIYF. This chain links TRBV28 with TRBJ1-3, with TRBD1 as a possible D gene (6 bases). CDR1 and CDR2 from the germline V gene are MDHEN and SYDVKM. The CDR3 length is 15 residues. The V gene lost 7 bases and the J gene lost 4 bases, with 17 bases spanning the gap.

V is TRBV5-1 and J is TRBJ2-5; D ambiguous. Between the trimmed V and J ends, which lost 2 bases and 0 bases, there was a span of 2 bases. The CDR3 loop spans 12 amino acids. The germline V gene has CDR1 SGHRS and CDR2 YFSETQ. The CDR3 DNA reads TGCGCCAGCAGCTTTGACCAAGAGACCCAGTACTTC. Protein: CASSFDQETQYF.

This clonotype appeared many times. The rearrangement links TRBV19 to TRBJ1-6; D ambiguous. Germline assignment: CDR1 LNHDA and CDR2 SQIVND (reference sequence). This CDR3 contains 16 residues. V dropped 3 bases and J dropped 5 bases, with 14 bases sitting between them. The chain's CDR3 is CASSILLGMNNSPLHF. The CDR3 bases are TGTGCCAGTAGTATTTTGCTAGGGATGAATAATTCACCCCTCCACTTT. Looking up the rest from reference TRBV19 and TRBJ1-6 gives the full variable domain: DGGITQSPKYLFRKEGQNVTLSCEQNLNHDAMYWYRQDPGQGLRLIYYSQIVNDFQKGDIAEGYSVSREKKESFPLTVTSAQKNPTAFYLCASSILLGMNNSPLHFGNGTRLTVT.

The table lists this clonotype with many counts. The V gene is TRBV5-5, the J gene TRBJ1-2; 7 bases align to TRBD1. The CDR3 contains 14 residues. V trimming: 2 bases; J trimming: 2 bases; junction bases outside the gene matches: 3. Germline V gene sequence: CDR1 SGHKS, CDR2 YYEKEE (reference sequence). The CDR3 DNA follows: TGTGCCAGCAGCTTCTCGACAGGGAACTATGGCTACACCTTC. It translates to CASSFSTGNYGYTF.

This clonotype has a handful of counts. The V and J genes are TRBV6-5 and TRBJ2-5; 7 bases match TRBD1. With V trimmed by 5 bases and J by 1 base, 16 bases remained unmatched. The CDR3 is 18 residues long. Per the germline V gene, CDR1 is MNHEY and CDR2 is SVGAGI. CDR3 sequence: CASSHTITTGAAQETQYF. CDR3 nucleotide sequence: TGTGCCAGCAGTCATACGATAACCACAGGGGCTGCCCAAGAGACCCAGTACTTC.

Many counts were recorded for this clonotype. The V call is TRBV6-1, the J call TRBJ1-1, with TRBD1 matching over 7 bases. V lost 5 bases to trimming and J lost 5 bases; unmatched junction nucleotides: 5. The CDR3 consists of 13 residues. CDR1 MNHNS and CDR2 SASEGT come from the germline V gene. The CDR3 reads CASSPGGQTEAFF. DNA for the CDR3: TGTGCCAGCAGTCCAGGGGGTCAGACTGAAGCTTTCTTT.

This clonotype appeared many times. This rearrangement joins TRBV7-2 to TRBJ1-1, with D hard to call. V was pared by 1 base and J by 6 bases, with 15 bases between. The length of the CDR3 is 15 residues. The germline CDR1 and CDR2 sequences are SGHTA and FQGNSA. The CDR3 here is CASSLVSRQASEAFF. The DNA for the CDR3 is TGTGCCAGCAGCTTAGTGAGTCGGCAGGCGTCTGAAGCTTTCTTT.

Many counts were recorded for this clonotype. This chain joins TRBV7-2 and TRBJ1-2; D remains unclear. There are 14 residues in the CDR3. V dropped 1 base and J dropped 4 bases, with 10 bases sitting between them. Germline-derived CDR1 and CDR2 are SGHTA and FQGNSA. The DNA for the CDR3 is TGTGCCAGCAGCTTAGGAATAGGAACCTATGGCTACACCTTC. It codes for CASSLGIGTYGYTF.

The chain recombines TRBV2 with TRBJ1-3; maybe TRBD1 (5 bases). Germline V gene sequence: CDR1 SNHLY, CDR2 FYNNEI. The V end lost 6 bases, the J end lost 0 bases, and 9 bases lay between the germline ends. The length of the CDR3 is 14 residues. The CDR3 DNA sequence: TGTGCCAGCAGAGTAGGGGACTCTGGAAACACCATATATTTT. Protein: CASRVGDSGNTIYF. Based on the CDR3 plus reference TRBV2 and TRBJ1-3, the full variable domain is EPEVTQTPSHQVTQMGQEVILRCVPISNHLYFYWYRQILGQKVEFLVSFYNNEISEKSEIFDDQFSVERPDGSNFTLKIRSTKLEDSAMYFCASRVGDSGNTIYFGEGSWLTVV.

This clonotype has only a few counts. This chain joins TRBV6-2 or TRBV6-3 and TRBJ2-7, with 12 bases aligning to TRBD1. The ends lost 2 bases at V and 3 bases at J; junction bases unmatched: 2. Germline-derived CDR1 and CDR2 are MNHEY and SVGEGT. The CDR3 runs to 15 residues. CDR3 region: CASSYGTGGFYEQYF. The CDR3 bases are TGTGCCAGCAGTTACGGGACAGGGGGCTTCTACGAGCAGTACTTC.

This clonotype has more than one count but fewer than ten. This chain links TRBV4-3 with TRBJ1-1, with 10 bases identical to TRBD1. The trim removed 1 base at V and 5 bases at J, leaving 4 bases unmatched. CDR3 length: 15 amino acids. Looked up from germline, CDR1 is LGHNA and CDR2 is YSLEER. CDR3 DNA sequence: TGCGCCAGCAGCCAAGCGTGGACAGGGGGGACTGAAGCTTTCTTT. Protein sequence: CASSQAWTGGTEAFF.

This clonotype occurred many times. This chain links TRBV2 with TRBJ1-1, with D possibly being TRBD1 (6 bases). The V and J ends lost 3 bases and 1 base respectively, with 15 bases between them. This CDR3 comprises 16 residues. Germline CDR1 reads SNHLY; CDR2 reads FYNNEI. For the CDR3, the DNA is TGTGCCAGCAGTGATCCGGCAGGGGCCACGAACACTGAAGCTTTCTTT. Translated: CASSDPAGATNTEAFF.